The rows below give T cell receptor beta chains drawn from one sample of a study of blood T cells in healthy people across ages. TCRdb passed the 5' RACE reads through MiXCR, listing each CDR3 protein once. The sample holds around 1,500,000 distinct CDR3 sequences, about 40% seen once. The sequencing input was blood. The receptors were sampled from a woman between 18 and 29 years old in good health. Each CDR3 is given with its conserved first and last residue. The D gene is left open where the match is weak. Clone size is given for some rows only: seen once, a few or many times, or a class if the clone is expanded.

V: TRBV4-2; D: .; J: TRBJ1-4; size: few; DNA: TGTGCCAGCAGCCAAGATCGGACCCTAGGGGGTGGTAATGAAAAACTGTTTTTT; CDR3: CASSQDRTLGGGNEKLFF
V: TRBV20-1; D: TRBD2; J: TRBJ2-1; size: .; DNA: TGCAGTGCGCCCGGGACTAGCGGGTCCTATGAGCAGTTCTTC; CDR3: CSAPGTSGSYEQFF
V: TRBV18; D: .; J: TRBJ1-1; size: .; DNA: TGTGCCAGCTCGTCCGGGACTCAAACCTTTAACACTGAAGCTTTCTTT; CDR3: CASSSGTQTFNTEAFF
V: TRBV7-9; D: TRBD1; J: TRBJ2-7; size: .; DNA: TGTGCCAGCAGCTTAGCATCGAGTGGGGACAGGCTTTCCTACGAGCAGTACTTC; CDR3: CASSLASSGDRLSYEQYF
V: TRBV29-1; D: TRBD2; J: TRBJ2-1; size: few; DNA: TGCAGCGTTGAAGAGGTAGCGGGAGGAGTGGGCAATGAGCAGTTCTTC; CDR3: CSVEEVAGGVGNEQFF
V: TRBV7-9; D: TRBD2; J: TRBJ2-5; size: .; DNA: TGTGCCAGCAGCTTAGGTCGGACTAGCGGGAATCATGAGCAGTACTTC; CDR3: CASSLGRTSGNHEQYF
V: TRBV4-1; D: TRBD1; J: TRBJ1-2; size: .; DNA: TGCGCCAGCAGCCAAGGAGCAGGGGGCTTCGAGATCTATGGCTACACCTTC; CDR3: CASSQGAGGFEIYGYTF
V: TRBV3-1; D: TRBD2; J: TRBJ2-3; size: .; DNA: TGTGCCAGCAGCCAAGCAACTAGCGGGCGCACAGATACGCAGTATTTT; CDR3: CASSQATSGRTDTQYF
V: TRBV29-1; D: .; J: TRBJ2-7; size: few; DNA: TGCAGCGTTGCCGCTAGCGCAGGGTCCTACGAGCAGTACTTC; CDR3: CSVAASAGSYEQYF
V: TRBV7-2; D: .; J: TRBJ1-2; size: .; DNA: TGTGCCAGCAGCTTAGGGGATGTAGGGGCGCGGTATGGCTACACCTTC; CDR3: CASSLGDVGARYGYTF
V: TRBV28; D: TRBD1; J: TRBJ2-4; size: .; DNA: TGTGCCAGCAGTTATACGACAGGGTTCTTAAACATTCAGTACTTC; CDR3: CASSYTTGFLNIQYF
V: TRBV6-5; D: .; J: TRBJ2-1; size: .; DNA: TGTGCCAGCAGGGCTACTCAGGGGAGCGAGCAGTTCTTC; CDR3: CASRATQGSEQFF
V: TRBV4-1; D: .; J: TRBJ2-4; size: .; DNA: TGCGCCAGCAGCCAAGAATCAGGGGGAGGGAGAGCCAAAAACATTCAGTACTTC; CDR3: CASSQESGGGRAKNIQYF
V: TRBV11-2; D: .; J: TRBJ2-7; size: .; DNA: TGTGCCAGCAGCTTAGCCCTTAACGTCTACGAGCAGTACTTC; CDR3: CASSLALNVYEQYF
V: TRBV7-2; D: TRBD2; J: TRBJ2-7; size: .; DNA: TGTGCCAGCAGCTTAGTGGCTAGCGGCGATACCTACGAGCAGTACTTC; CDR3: CASSLVASGDTYEQYF
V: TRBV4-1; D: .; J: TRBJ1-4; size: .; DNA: TGCGCCAGCAGCCAAGACCGCGGTGGAGTTGCAACTAATGAAAAACTGTTTTTT; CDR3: CASSQDRGGVATNEKLFF
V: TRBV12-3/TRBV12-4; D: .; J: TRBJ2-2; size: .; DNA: TGTGCCAGCAGTTTTGTGGGAGGGGAGCTGTTTTTT; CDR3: CASSFVGGELFF
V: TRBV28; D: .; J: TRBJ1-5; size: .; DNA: TGTGCCAGCAGCATGAGGGGTTCGGGAAATCAGCCCCAGCATTTT; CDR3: CASSMRGSGNQPQHF
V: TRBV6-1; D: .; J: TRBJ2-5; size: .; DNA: TGTGCCAGCAGTGTCCCAGGGGGGTGGGAGACCCAGTACTTC; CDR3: CASSVPGGWETQYF
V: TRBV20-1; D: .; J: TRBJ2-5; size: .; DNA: TGCAGTGCTTATAGGACCCTGACGGAGACCCAGTACTTC; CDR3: CSAYRTLTETQYF
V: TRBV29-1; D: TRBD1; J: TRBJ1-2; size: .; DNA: TGCAGCGTCGTGGGACAGGGGAACGGCTACACCTTC; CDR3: CSVVGQGNGYTF
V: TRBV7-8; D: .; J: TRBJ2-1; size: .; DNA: TGTGCCAGCAGGGATCGGGACGGCTCTCCGCAGGAGCAGTTCTTC; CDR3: CASRDRDGSPQEQFF
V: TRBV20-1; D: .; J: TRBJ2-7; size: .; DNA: TGCAGTGCTAGAGATGGGGCTAGCGCGCGATACAATGAGCAGTACTTC; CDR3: CSARDGASARYNEQYF
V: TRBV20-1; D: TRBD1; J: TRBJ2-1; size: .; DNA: TGCAGTGCTTTGGATCCAGGGGGCGCCTACAATGAGCAGTTCTTC; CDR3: CSALDPGGAYNEQFF
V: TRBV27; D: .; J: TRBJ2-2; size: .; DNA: TGTGCCAGCGGTATACAGGGAACCCGCACCGGGGAGCTGTTTTTT; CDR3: CASGIQGTRTGELFF
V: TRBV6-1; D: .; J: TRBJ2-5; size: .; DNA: TGTGCCAGCAGTGACGCTAGGGTAGAGACCCAGTACTTC; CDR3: CASSDARVETQYF
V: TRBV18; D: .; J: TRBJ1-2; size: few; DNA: TGTGCCAGCTCACCGGAGACCTATGGCTACACCTTC; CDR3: CASSPETYGYTF
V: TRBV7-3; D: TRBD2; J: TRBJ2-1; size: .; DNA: TGTGCCAGCAGCTTAGGGGCTAGCGGGGTAGCGGATGAGCAGTTCTTC; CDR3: CASSLGASGVADEQFF
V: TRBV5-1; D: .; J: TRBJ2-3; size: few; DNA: TGCGCCAGCAGCTTGGCTTACGGTTCGGCGGATACGCAGTATTTT; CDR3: CASSLAYGSADTQYF
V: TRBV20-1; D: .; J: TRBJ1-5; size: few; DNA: TGCAGTGCTAGAGATCTAGGGGTCGCTTTTAGCAATCAGCCCCAGCATTTT; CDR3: CSARDLGVAFSNQPQHF
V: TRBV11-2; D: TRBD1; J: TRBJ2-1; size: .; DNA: TGTGCCAGCAGCCCAAGACCCCAGGGGGCCCTCATGGGGGTTGAGCAGTTCTTC; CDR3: CASSPRPQGALMGVEQFF
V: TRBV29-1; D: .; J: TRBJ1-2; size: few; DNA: TGCAGCGTTAACCGAGGGGGGTTAGGTTCTGGCTACACCTTC; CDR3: CSVNRGGLGSGYTF
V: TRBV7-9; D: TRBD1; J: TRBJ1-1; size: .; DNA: TGTGCCAGCAATGACAGGGGCAGTAGTACTTTCTTT; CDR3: CASNDRGSSTFF
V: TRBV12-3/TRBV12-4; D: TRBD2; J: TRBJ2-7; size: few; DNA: TGTGCCAGCAGTTTGGGGCCAGCTAGCGGCCCTTACGAGCAGTACTTC; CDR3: CASSLGPASGPYEQYF
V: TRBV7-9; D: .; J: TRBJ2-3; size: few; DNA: TGTGCCAGCAGCGGCGGGGTAGGCACAGATACGCAGTATTTT; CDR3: CASSGGVGTDTQYF
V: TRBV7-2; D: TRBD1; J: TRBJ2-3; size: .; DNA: TGTGCCAGCAGCTTAGCGACAGGGGCCACAGATACGCAGTATTTT; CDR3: CASSLATGATDTQYF
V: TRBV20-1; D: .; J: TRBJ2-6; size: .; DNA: TGCAGTGCTATAGGGGCTGGGGCCAGCGTCCTGACTTTC; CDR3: CSAIGAGASVLTF
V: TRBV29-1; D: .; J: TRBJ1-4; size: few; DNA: TGCAGCGTTGTGTTCGGGGCTCCTGAAAAACTGTTTTTT; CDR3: CSVVFGAPEKLFF
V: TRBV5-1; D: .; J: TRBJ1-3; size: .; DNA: TGCGCCAGACGAACATCGTACACCATATATTTT; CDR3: CARRTSYTIYF
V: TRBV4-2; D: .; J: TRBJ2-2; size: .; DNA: TGTGCCAGCAGCCAAGGCCTAGCTACGAACACCGGGGAGCTGTTTTTT; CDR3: CASSQGLATNTGELFF
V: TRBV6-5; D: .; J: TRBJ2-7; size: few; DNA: TGTGCCAGCACCGGCAGGGTATCCTACGAGCAGTACTTC; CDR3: CASTGRVSYEQYF
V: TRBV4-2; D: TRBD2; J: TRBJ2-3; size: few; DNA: TGTGCCAGCAGCCAATACGGGGCCCTAAGCGGGGATAGAACAGATACGCAGTATTTT; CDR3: CASSQYGALSGDRTDTQYF
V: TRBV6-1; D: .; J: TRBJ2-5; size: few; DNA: TGTGCCAGCAGTCTTTACTCCGGCTATCAGGCAGTGGAGACCCAGTACTTC; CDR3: CASSLYSGYQAVETQYF
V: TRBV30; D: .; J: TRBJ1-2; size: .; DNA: TGTGCCTGGACGACAGTGACAATCTATGGCTACACCTTC; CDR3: CAWTTVTIYGYTF
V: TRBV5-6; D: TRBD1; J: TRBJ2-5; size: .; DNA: TGTGCCAGCAGCTTAGGGACAGGGATACTAACCGGTATAAATCAAGAGACCCAGTACTTC; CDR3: CASSLGTGILTGINQETQYF